Each of the 26 T cell receptor beta chains below was sequenced from the same sample in a study of cytomegalovirus exposure and HLA in healthy donors (dated by TCRdb to between 2016 and 2019). Libraries were prepared through the immunoSEQ multiplex PCR assay. For the multiplex PCR, a mixture combining 60 forward primers for TCR Vbeta segments and 13 reverse primers for TCR Jbeta segments was used. In TCRdb, the immuneACCESS table is reduced to in-frame sequences with V and J assigned. These tables do not hold every clone; where another copy was compared, an unresolved V gene accounts for under half, and the others remain unexplained. This sample comprises about 170,000 clones, about four fifths of them detected only once. About 2.5% of the sample is in the top ten clones. The sample taken for sequencing was PBMCs. The source is a woman aged 45 to 65 in good health and CMV-seronegative.

The genes are TRBV7-9 and TRBJ2-5; 10 bases match TRBD1. This CDR3 region has 14 residues. Germline V gives CDR1 SEHNR, CDR2 FQNEAQ (reference sequence). V was clipped by 5 bases and J by 3 bases; unmatched bases: 3. The CDR3 spells CASSPDRGEETQYF. CDR3 nucleotide sequence: TGTGCCAGCAGCCCGGACAGGGGGGAAGAGACCCAGTACTTC.

The chain has TRBV19 and TRBJ1-1, with D perhaps matching TRBD1 (5 bases). Trimming removed 3 bases at V and 3 bases at J, with 11 bases between. The CDR3 has 14 amino acids. Germline values: CDR1 LNHDA, CDR2 SQIVND (reference sequence). The CDR3 spells CASSMGGLDTEAFF. In DNA, the CDR3 is TGTGCCAGTAGTATGGGGGGGTTGGACACTGAAGCTTTCTTT.

This chain connects TRBV5-1 to TRBJ1-1, with TRBD1 matching over 7 bases. Unmatched junction bases numbered 8, after V lost 3 bases and J lost 0 bases. The CDR3 is 16 residues long. Per germline, CDR1 SGHRS and CDR2 YFSETQ. CDR3 DNA: TGCGCCAGCAGCTCCCTCCCCGGGACAGTGAACACTGAAGCTTTCTTT. Residues: CASSSLPGTVNTEAFF.

The J gene is TRBJ2-7, the V gene TRBV14; TRBD2 might be the D (6 bases). The germline V gene encodes CDR1 SGHDN and CDR2 FVKESK. The CDR3 length is 14 residues. Trimming took 4 bases from V and 5 from J, leaving 15 bases between them. Written as DNA, the CDR3 is TGTGCCAGCAGCCGGGCAGGGAGGTCCCACGAGCAGTACTTC. Amino acid sequence: CASSRAGRSHEQYF.

The V call is TRBV18, the J call TRBJ2-5; D gene ambiguous. The V and J ends lost 2 bases and 0 bases respectively, with 10 bases between them. The CDR3 length is 15 residues. Germline CDR1 is KGHSH and CDR2 is LQKENI. CDR3 region: CASSPSPAYQETQYF. The CDR3 DNA is TGTGCCAGCTCACCATCTCCAGCGTACCAAGAGACCCAGTACTTC. Looking up the rest from reference TRBV18 and TRBJ2-5 gives the full variable domain: NAGVMQNPRHLVRRRGQEARLRCSPMKGHSHVYWYRQLPEEGLKFMVYLQKENIIDESGMPKERFSAEFPKEGPSILRIQQVVRGDSAAYFCASSPSPAYQETQYFGPGTRLLVL.

This chain uses TRBV18 with TRBJ2-5, with TRBD1 identical over 9 bases. Germline V lookup: CDR1 KGHSH, CDR2 LQKENI. Unmatched junction bases numbered 11, after V lost 3 bases and J lost 6 bases. This CDR3 spans 16 amino acids. CDR3 residues: CASSPGPGQGMKTQYF. DNA of the CDR3: TGTGCCAGCTCACCCGGACCGGGACAGGGCATGAAGACCCAGTACTTC.

The chain has TRBV2 and TRBJ2-1; D is unresolved. With 3 bases removed from V and 0 bases from J, the gap between germline ends came to 6 bases. The V gene's germline CDR1 is SNHLY and CDR2 FYNNEI. The CDR3 has 14 amino acids. Here the CDR3 DNA reads TGTGCCAGCAGTGATCCGTCCTCCTACAATGAGCAGTTCTTC. This translates into CASSDPSSYNEQFF.

V and J are TRBV6-4 and TRBJ2-3, with D perhaps matching TRBD2 (6 bases). The CDR3 sequence is 16 residues long. In germline, CDR1 is MRHNA, CDR2 SNTAGT. V was trimmed by 6 bases and J by 3 bases, leaving 19 bases between them. The CDR3 nucleotides are TGTGCCAGCAGCGGACTTGGGGGAGGATCTACAGATACGCAGTATTTT. Encoded protein: CASSGLGGGSTDTQYF.

The rearrangement links TRBV21-1 to TRBJ2-1; the table's D gene call, TRBD2, was not cross checked with the DNA. TRBV21-1 is deemed a pseudogene. The CDR3 is made up of 11 amino acids. The CDR3 nucleotides read TGTGCCAGCAAGAAACTCGGTGAGCAGTTCTTC. The encoded protein is CASKKLGEQFF.

This clone was seen only once. The chain has TRBV7-9 and TRBJ2-5; D remains ambiguous. The CDR3 runs to 15 residues. Looked up from germline, CDR1 is SEHNR and CDR2 is FQNEAQ (reference sequence). V was clipped by 5 bases and J by 1 base, with 14 bases between them. The CDR3 region has the DNA TGTGCCAGCAGCCCTTACAGAAGCAGCCAAGAGACCCAGTACTTC. It is translated as CASSPYRSSQETQYF.

The chain joins TRBV18 to TRBJ2-2; the match to TRBD1 covers 7 bases. The junction had 1 base not matched to a gene; V was cut back by 8 bases and J by 1 base. The CDR3 has 13 amino acids. CDR1 and CDR2 (germline): KGHSH, LQKENI. DNA for the CDR3: TGTGCCAGCGGGACAGTGAACACCGGGGAGCTGTTTTTT. Translation gives CASGTVNTGELFF.

This chain connects TRBV5-1 to TRBJ1-1, with D maybe TRBD1 (5 bases). Germline CDR1 reads SGHRS; CDR2 reads YFSETQ. Trimming left V 0 bases short and J 1 base short, with 10 bases between. The CDR3 runs to 15 residues. The DNA of the CDR3 is TGCGCCAGCAGCTTGGATCGGACAAGGAACACTGAAGCTTTCTTT. Translating gives CASSLDRTRNTEAFF.

The rearrangement uses TRBV25-1 and TRBJ1-3, with TRBD1 matching over 7 bases. CDR1 is MGHDK and CDR2 is SYGVNS in the germline V gene. The J segment lost 4 bases and the V segment lost 1 base, leaving 4 bases of the junction unmatched. CDR3 length equals 15 residues. The CDR3 region is CASSESGTVGNTIYF. The CDR3 bases are TGTGCCAGCAGTGAATCCGGGACAGTAGGAAACACCATATATTTT.

V is TRBV13 and J is TRBJ2-1, with TRBD2 matching 13 bases. CDR3 length: 16 amino acids. Germline loops: CDR1 PRHDT, CDR2 FYEKMQ (reference sequence). Trimming at V came to 0 bases and at J to 8 bases, leaving 4 bases not matched to a gene. CDR3 DNA sequence: TGTGCCAGCAGCTTAGGTGGGACTAGCGGGGTCGATGAGCAGTTCTTC. This encodes CASSLGGTSGVDEQFF.

The J gene is TRBJ2-6, the V gene TRBV19, with unresolved D. Trimming removed 2 bases from V and 6 bases from J, with 8 bases in between. The germline CDR1 and CDR2 sequences are LNHDA and SQIVND (reference sequence). The CDR3 length is 14 residues. CDR3 region: CASSISSAANVLTF. CDR3 DNA sequence: TGTGCCAGTAGTATAAGCTCCGCGGCCAACGTCCTGACTTTC. Using reference TRBV19 and TRBJ2-6 for the parts outside the CDR3, the full variable domain is DGGITQSPKYLFRKEGQNVTLSCEQNLNHDAMYWYRQDPGQGLRLIYYSQIVNDFQKGDIAEGYSVSREKKESFPLTVTSAQKNPTAFYLCASSISSAANVLTFGAGSRLTVL.

The chain links TRBV18 to TRBJ2-7, with 15 bases fitting TRBD2. This CDR3 region has 15 residues. With V trimmed by 3 bases and J by 4 bases, 1 base remained unmatched. Germline-derived CDR1 and CDR2 are KGHSH and LQKENI. The CDR3 nucleotides are TGTGCCAGCTCACCGGGGACTAGCGGGAGGTACGAGCAGTACTTC. This encodes CASSPGTSGRYEQYF. Looking up the rest from reference TRBV18 and TRBJ2-7 gives the full variable domain: NAGVMQNPRHLVRRRGQEARLRCSPMKGHSHVYWYRQLPEEGLKFMVYLQKENIIDESGMPKERFSAEFPKEGPSILRIQQVVRGDSAAYFCASSPGTSGRYEQYFGPGTRLTVT.

This rearrangement joins TRBV7-2 to TRBJ2-1; 11 bases map to TRBD2. Germline values: CDR1 SGHTA, CDR2 FQGNSA. With V trimmed by 4 bases and J by 3 bases, 14 bases remained unmatched. This CDR3 region has 19 residues. The CDR3 DNA reads TGTGCCAGCAGCTCTAGTAGACTAGCGGGGCGCCCCTTCTACAATGAGCAGTTCTTC. It codes for CASSSSRLAGRPFYNEQFF.

The chain employs TRBV4-3 and TRBJ2-1; TRBD2 matches 10 bases. Germline-derived CDR1 and CDR2 are LGHNA and YSLEER. V was clipped by 1 base and J by 4 bases; unmatched bases: 13. The CDR3 is 19 amino acids. For the CDR3, the DNA is TGCGCCAGCAGCCAAGGACGGACGGGTAGCGGGGGGCAATACAATGAGCAGTTCTTC. Its protein product is CASSQGRTGSGGQYNEQFF.

This clone has only one observation. The chain combines TRBV9 with TRBJ2-3; a weak D match, TRBD2 (6 bases). Trimming stripped 3 bases from V and 3 bases from J, with 14 bases between. Germline CDR1 is SGDLS and CDR2 is YYNGEE. The CDR3 is made up of 15 amino acids. The CDR3 loop is CASSALASGTDTQYF. CDR3 DNA: TGTGCCAGCAGCGCCCTAGCGTCAGGAACAGATACGCAGTATTTT.

J is TRBJ2-3 and V is TRBV25-1, with 11 bases identical to TRBD2. Germline V CDR1 and CDR2: MGHDK, SYGVNS. The CDR3 contains 15 residues. The V and J ends lost 4 bases and 6 bases, in that order; junction bases with no gene match: 6. The CDR3 is CASSGSGGAGDTQYF. CDR3 nucleotides: TGTGCCAGCAGTGGTAGCGGGGGGGCAGGGGATACGCAGTATTTT.

V usage is TRBV29-1 and J usage is TRBJ2-5, with D possibly being TRBD2 (5 bases). This CDR3 is built from 13 residues. V dropped 8 bases and J dropped 2 bases, with 15 bases sitting between them. CDR1 and CDR2 from the germline V gene are SQVTM and ANQGSEA. The CDR3 sequence: CSHSGSIQETQYF. The CDR3, as DNA: TGCAGCCATTCGGGGTCGATTCAAGAGACCCAGTACTTC.

The CDR3 DNA is TGTGCCAGCAGCCCCGCCGGGAGGCTATCATACAATGAGCAGTTCTTC. Translating gives CASSPAGRLSYNEQFF. The chain recombines TRBV13 with TRBJ2-1, with 7 bases matching TRBD2. The V and J ends lost 5 bases and 4 bases, in that order; junction bases with no gene match: 11. The CDR3 totals 16 residues. Germline CDR1 is PRHDT and CDR2 is FYEKMQ (reference sequence).

The chain joins TRBV7-2 to TRBJ2-1; 10 positions agree with TRBD2. Germline assignment: CDR1 SGHTA and CDR2 FQGNSA. Trimming at V came to 2 bases and at J to 12 bases, leaving 10 bases not matched to a gene. CDR3 length: 15 amino acids. CDR3 loop: CASSLNSLAGEGQFF. CDR3 nucleotides: TGTGCCAGCAGCTTAAATAGCCTAGCGGGAGAGGGGCAGTTCTTC.

The rearrangement joins TRBV28 to TRBJ2-2; D remains unclear. The CDR3 runs to 16 residues. Looked up from germline, CDR1 is MDHEN and CDR2 is SYDVKM. V dropped 4 bases and J dropped 2 bases, with 14 bases sitting between them. CDR3 coding DNA: TGTGCCAGCAGTTGGGTTCTGGGCCTCAACACCGGGGAGCTGTTTTTT. Translating gives CASSWVLGLNTGELFF.

The rearrangement joins TRBV15 to TRBJ1-2; 7 nucleotides line up with TRBD1. The CDR3 spans 14 residues. Per germline, CDR1 LNHNV and CDR2 YYDKDF (reference sequence). With V trimmed by 6 bases and J by 10 bases, 14 bases remained unmatched. DNA of the CDR3: TGTGCCACCAGGGGGGGACAGCCCCAGACTAACTACACCTTC. This translates into CATRGGQPQTNYTF.

The CDR3 sequence: CASSPGGSLTTGELFF. CDR3 in DNA: TGTGCCAGCTCACCGGGAGGGAGCTTAACTACCGGGGAGCTGTTTTTT. This chain joins TRBV18 and TRBJ2-2, with 7 bases fitting TRBD2. The J segment lost 5 bases and the V segment lost 3 bases, leaving 9 bases of the junction unmatched. This CDR3 has 16 residues. Per the germline V gene, CDR1 is KGHSH and CDR2 is LQKENI.